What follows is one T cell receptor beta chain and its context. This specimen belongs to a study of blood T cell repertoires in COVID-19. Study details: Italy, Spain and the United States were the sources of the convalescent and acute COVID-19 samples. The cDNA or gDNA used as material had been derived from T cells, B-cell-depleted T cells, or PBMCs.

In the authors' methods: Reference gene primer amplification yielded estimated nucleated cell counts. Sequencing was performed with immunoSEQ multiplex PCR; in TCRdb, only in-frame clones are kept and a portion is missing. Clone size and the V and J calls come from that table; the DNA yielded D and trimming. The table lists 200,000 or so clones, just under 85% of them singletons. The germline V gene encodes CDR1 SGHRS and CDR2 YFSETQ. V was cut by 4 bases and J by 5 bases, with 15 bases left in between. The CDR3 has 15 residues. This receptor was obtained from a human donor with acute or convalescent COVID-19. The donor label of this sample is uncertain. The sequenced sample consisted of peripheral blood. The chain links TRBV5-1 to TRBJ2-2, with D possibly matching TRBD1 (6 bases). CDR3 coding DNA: TGCGCCAGCAGCACGCAGGGGATTGAGACCGGGGAGCTGTTTTTT. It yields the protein CASSTQGIETGELFF.